The 15 T cell receptor beta chains below all came from one sample that was sequenced in a study of CD8 T cells in Susac syndrome. The RNA, roughly 0.45 to 1 ug, was put through reverse transcription using random hexamers. TCRdb reanalysed the immunoSEQ multiplex PCR reads using MiXCR and keeps one entry per CDR3 protein. The sample consists of about 130,000 distinct CDR3 sequences, around 94% of them appearing once. The specimen was CD8+ T cells from PBMCs. Every receptor here comes from a human donor with Susac syndrome.

This chain connects TRBV2 to TRBJ1-1, with 10 bases identical to TRBD1. CDR3 size: 14 residues. Germline values: CDR1 SNHLY, CDR2 FYNNEI. Unmatched junction bases numbered 8, after V lost 6 bases and J lost 7 bases. The CDR3 is CASRTGQGPSEAFF. CDR3 DNA sequence: TGTGCCAGCAGGACGGGACAGGGGCCGAGTGAAGCTTTCTTT.

The chain carries TRBV9 and TRBJ1-5; 7 bases fit TRBD1. The germline V gene encodes CDR1 SGDLS and CDR2 YYNGEE. This CDR3 contains 15 residues. With V trimmed by 0 bases and J by 5 bases, 5 bases remained unmatched. CDR3 sequence (DNA): TGTGCCAGCAGCGTAGAAGGGACAGCGTATCAGCCCCAGCATTTT. Translated, it gives CASSVEGTAYQPQHF. Full variable domain (rest looked up from reference TRBV9 and TRBJ1-5): DSGVTQTPKHLITATGQRVTLRCSPRSGDLSVYWYQQSLDQGLQFLIQYYNGEERAKGNILERFSAQQFPDLHSELNLSSLELGDSALYFCASSVEGTAYQPQHFGDGTRLSIL.

In regard to this clonotype: At one boundary the junction diverges from the germline segment, which might be a read error. V usage is TRBV7-7 and J usage is TRBJ2-1, with 7 bases identical to TRBD2. Germline loops: CDR1 SSHAT, CDR2 FNYEAQ (reference sequence). The CDR3 sequence is 15 residues long. CDR3 amino acids: CASSSGLAAYNEQFF. In DNA, the CDR3 is TGTGCTAGCAGCTCCGGGCTAGCGGCCTACAATGAGCAGTTCTTC.

V usage is TRBV24-1 and J usage is TRBJ2-1; no firm D call. Germline lookup yields CDR1 KGHDR and CDR2 SFDVKD. Trimming removed 0 bases from V and 10 bases from J, with 9 bases in between. This CDR3 is built from 13 residues. The CDR3 loop is CATSDLQVDEQFF. CDR3 nucleotide sequence: TGTGCCACCAGTGATTTGCAAGTGGACGAGCAGTTCTTC.

The rearrangement uses TRBV13 and TRBJ1-2, with 7 nucleotides matching TRBD1. The length of the CDR3 is 12 residues. J gave up 10 bases and V 4 bases, and 6 bases lay outside the gene matches. The germline V gene has CDR1 PRHDT and CDR2 FYEKMQ (reference sequence). The CDR3 DNA follows: TGTGCCAGCAGCTCGATGGACAGGACCTACACCTTC. Its translation is CASSSMDRTYTF.

V usage is TRBV5-6 and J usage is TRBJ2-7; TRBD1 might be the D (6 bases). The germline V and J ends were trimmed by 4 bases and 3 bases, with 11 bases remaining between them. This CDR3 has 13 amino acids. The germline CDR1 and CDR2 sequences are SGHDT and YYEEEE. The chain's CDR3 is CASSLEGDYEQYF. CDR3 sequence (DNA): TGTGCCAGCAGCCTCGAGGGGGACTACGAGCAGTACTTC.

The genes are TRBV12-5 and TRBJ2-1; the D gene is possibly TRBD2 (5 bases). Trimming pared 0 bases from V and 7 bases from J, leaving 7 bases between. The CDR3 consists of 13 residues. Germline lookup yields CDR1 LGHNT and CDR2 FRNRAP. The CDR3 loop is CASGLVRGNEQFF. CDR3 nucleotides: TGTGCTAGTGGTTTGGTTCGGGGAAATGAGCAGTTCTTC.

The chain couples TRBV3-1 to TRBJ2-1; 10 bases fit TRBD2. CDR1 and CDR2 from the germline V gene are LGHDT and YNNKEL (reference sequence). V shed 0 bases, J shed 4 bases, and the junction held 6 bases outside the gene matches. CDR3 size: 17 residues. The CDR3 spells CASSQDRAGGMYNEQFF. DNA of the CDR3: TGTGCCAGCAGCCAAGACAGAGCGGGGGGGATGTACAATGAGCAGTTCTTC.

The genes are TRBV5-4 and TRBJ2-3; 12 nucleotides match TRBD2. CDR1 and CDR2 from the germline V gene are SGHNT and YYREEE (reference sequence). There are 15 residues in the CDR3. The junction had 6 bases not matched to a gene; V was cut back by 4 bases and J by 6 bases. The CDR3 loop is CASSPSGGAPDTQYF. DNA for the CDR3: TGTGCCAGCAGCCCTAGCGGGGGGGCCCCGGATACGCAGTATTTT.

This chain uses TRBV28 with TRBJ2-3; weak D call: TRBD1 (6 bases). Trimming cost V 6 bases and J 2 bases, with 15 bases left between them. Germline V gives CDR1 MDHEN, CDR2 SYDVKM. The CDR3 sequence is 15 residues long. CDR3 amino acids: CASSADRLYTDTQYF. For the CDR3, the DNA is TGTGCCAGCAGCGCAGACAGGCTCTACACAGATACGCAGTATTTT.

This chain uses TRBV4-1 with TRBJ1-1; 8 bases map to TRBD1. CDR3 size: 14 residues. The ends lost 0 bases at V and 5 bases at J; junction bases unmatched: 2. CDR1 and CDR2 from the germline V gene are MGHRA and YSYEKL. CDR3 protein: CASSQDDRGTEAFF. In DNA form, the CDR3 reads TGCGCCAGCAGCCAAGACGACAGGGGAACTGAAGCTTTCTTT.

This clonotype was seen a single time. This rearrangement joins TRBV27 to TRBJ2-7, with D possibly being TRBD1 (5 bases). CDR1 is MNHEY and CDR2 is SMNVEV in the germline V gene (reference sequence). The CDR3 spans 15 residues. V lost 5 bases to trimming and J lost 11 bases, with 25 bases between them. The CDR3 region has the DNA TGTGCCAGCAGTCAACTGCCGGGTGCCTACGAAGGGGAGTACTTC. Translated: CASSQLPGAYEGEYF.

This clonotype has a single count. The chain combines TRBV6-6 with TRBJ1-1; tentative D call: TRBD1 (5 bases). Germline assignment: CDR1 MNHNY and CDR2 SVGAGI (reference sequence). This CDR3 has 13 residues. Deletions cut 2 bases from V and 6 bases from J, with 10 bases between. In DNA form, the CDR3 reads TGTGCCAGCAGTTACACGGGGGGTTCTGAAGCTTTCTTT. It yields the protein CASSYTGGSEAFF.

The genes are TRBV2 and TRBJ2-1; D gene unclear. CDR3 size: 16 residues. Trimming left V 0 bases short and J 1 base short, with 10 bases between. CDR1 SNHLY and CDR2 FYNNEI come from the germline V gene. CDR3 region: CASSEAQPWSYNEQFF. For the CDR3, the DNA is TGTGCCAGCAGTGAAGCGCAGCCTTGGTCCTACAATGAGCAGTTCTTC.

This clonotype was counted once. V gene TRBV6-1 combines with J gene TRBJ1-1; TRBD1 is a possible D gene (5 bases). V lost 7 bases and J 0 bases, leaving 21 bases between the germline ends. The CDR3 runs to 17 residues. CDR1 is MNHNS and CDR2 is SASEGT in the germline V gene. The CDR3 sequence is CASIPRGTSPMNTEAFF. The CDR3 DNA follows: TGTGCCAGCATCCCAAGGGGCACTAGCCCTATGAACACTGAAGCTTTCTTT.